A selection of T cell receptor beta chains follows, all from one sample in a study of CD8 T cells in ankylosing spondylitis. Via MiXCR, TCRdb re-called the 5' RACE reads, giving one row per CDR3 protein. The sample lists fewer than 550,000 distinct CDR3 sequences; roughly 5.2% were seen once. The sample consisted of blood, either unsorted or a sorted T cell fraction (not recorded which). The receptors stem from a male donor with ankylosing spondylitis. Each CDR3 is given with its conserved first and last residue. The D gene is left open where the match is weak. Only some rows state a clone size, as once, few, many or a class for expanded clones.

d_gene: -
j_gene: TRBJ2-3
abundance: few
v_gene: TRBV7-2
CDR3aa: CASSLASSIADTQYF
CDR3nt: TGTGCCAGCAGCTTAGCTTCTAGCATCGCAGATACGCAGTATTTT

d_gene: -
j_gene: TRBJ2-5
abundance: many
v_gene: TRBV7-8
CDR3aa: CASSLFPGAGETQYF
CDR3nt: TGTGCCAGCAGCTTATTTCCGGGGGCCGGAGAGACCCAGTACTTC

d_gene: TRBD1
j_gene: TRBJ1-4
abundance: many
v_gene: TRBV7-2
CDR3aa: CASSRNRGNEKLFF
CDR3nt: TGTGCCAGCAGCCGAAACAGGGGTAATGAAAAACTGTTTTTT

d_gene: -
j_gene: TRBJ2-7
abundance: many
v_gene: TRBV7-9
CDR3aa: CASSSPHPSEQYF
CDR3nt: TGTGCCAGCAGCTCACCCCACCCATCCGAGCAGTACTTC

d_gene: TRBD1
j_gene: TRBJ1-1
abundance: many
v_gene: TRBV4-2
CDR3aa: CASSRIGQRGQAFF
CDR3nt: TGTGCCAGCAGCCGGATCGGACAGAGGGGGCAAGCTTTCTTT

d_gene: -
j_gene: TRBJ2-2
abundance: many
v_gene: TRBV5-1
CDR3aa: CASSPGHFEDTGELFF
CDR3nt: TGCGCCAGCAGCCCCGGACATTTCGAGGACACCGGGGAGCTGTTTTTT

d_gene: -
j_gene: TRBJ2-1
abundance: many
v_gene: TRBV20-1
CDR3aa: CSAATRREQFF
CDR3nt: TGCAGTGCGGCGACTAGGCGAGAGCAGTTCTTC

d_gene: TRBD1
j_gene: TRBJ2-5
abundance: many
v_gene: TRBV11-2
CDR3aa: CASSPTGYEETQYF
CDR3nt: TGTGCCAGCAGCCCGACAGGGTATGAGGAGACCCAGTACTTC

d_gene: -
j_gene: TRBJ1-2
abundance: many
v_gene: TRBV4-3
CDR3aa: CADEWGDGYTF
CDR3nt: TGCGCGGACGAGTGGGGGGATGGCTACACCTTC

d_gene: -
j_gene: TRBJ1-5
abundance: few
v_gene: TRBV20-1
CDR3aa: CSASGNSNQPQHF
CDR3nt: TGCAGTGCTAGCGGAAATAGCAATCAGCCCCAGCATTTT

d_gene: -
j_gene: TRBJ1-1
abundance: many
v_gene: TRBV10-3
CDR3aa: CAISESGGGTEAFF
CDR3nt: TGTGCCATCAGTGAGTCGGGGGGGGGAACTGAAGCTTTCTTT

d_gene: TRBD1
j_gene: TRBJ2-7
abundance: few
v_gene: TRBV7-2
CDR3aa: CASSIYRGYEQYF
CDR3nt: TGTGCCAGCAGCATTTACAGGGGTTACGAGCAGTACTTC

d_gene: -
j_gene: TRBJ1-5
abundance: many
v_gene: TRBV27
CDR3aa: CASSMQGFNQPQHF
CDR3nt: TGTGCCAGCAGTATGCAAGGGTTTAATCAGCCCCAGCATTTT

d_gene: -
j_gene: TRBJ2-2
abundance: few
v_gene: TRBV12-3/TRBV12-4
CDR3aa: CASSFKIRGLATSTGELFF
CDR3nt: TGTGCCAGCAGTTTCAAGATACGAGGGCTAGCGACGTCCACCGGGGAGCTGTTTTTT

d_gene: -
j_gene: TRBJ1-5
abundance: many
v_gene: TRBV7-2
CDR3aa: CASSLGRWLAQPQHF
CDR3nt: TGTGCCAGCAGCTTAGGCCGGTGGCTGGCGCAGCCCCAGCATTTT

d_gene: -
j_gene: TRBJ1-4
abundance: many
v_gene: TRBV29-1
CDR3aa: CSVRDAGEKLFF
CDR3nt: TGCAGCGTGCGGGACGCCGGGGAAAAACTGTTTTTT

d_gene: -
j_gene: TRBJ2-7
abundance: few
v_gene: TRBV6-5
CDR3aa: CASSYGSVSYEQYF
CDR3nt: TGTGCCAGCAGTTACGGGTCGGTCTCCTACGAGCAGTACTTC

d_gene: TRBD2
j_gene: TRBJ2-5
abundance: -
v_gene: TRBV5-1
CDR3aa: CASSPEGTSGGAPETQYF
CDR3nt: TGCGCCAGCAGCCCCGAAGGGACTAGCGGGGGGGCCCCGGAGACCCAGTACTTC

d_gene: -
j_gene: TRBJ2-3
abundance: few
v_gene: TRBV5-1
CDR3aa: CASSLEGSGPIPGLTDTQYF
CDR3nt: TGCGCCAGCAGCTTGGAAGGCAGCGGGCCTATCCCGGGCCTCACAGATACGCAGTATTTT

d_gene: TRBD1
j_gene: TRBJ2-1
abundance: many
v_gene: TRBV20-1
CDR3aa: CSAAPDRGVYNEQFF
CDR3nt: TGCAGTGCTGCCCCCGACAGGGGAGTTTACAATGAGCAGTTCTTC

d_gene: -
j_gene: TRBJ1-5
abundance: many
v_gene: TRBV9
CDR3aa: CASSVGAPQAPQHF
CDR3nt: TGTGCCAGCAGCGTAGGTGCCCCCCAAGCGCCCCAGCATTTT

d_gene: -
j_gene: TRBJ2-7
abundance: many
v_gene: TRBV3-1
CDR3aa: CASSRGPYEQYF
CDR3nt: TGTGCCAGCAGCCGGGGGCCCTACGAGCAGTACTTC

d_gene: TRBD2
j_gene: TRBJ2-3
abundance: many
v_gene: TRBV5-1
CDR3aa: CASSVVLAGGTTDTQYF
CDR3nt: TGCGCCAGCAGCGTAGTTCTAGCGGGAGGTACCACAGATACGCAGTATTTT

d_gene: -
j_gene: TRBJ2-7
abundance: many
v_gene: TRBV27
CDR3aa: CASSQVGGGYEQYF
CDR3nt: TGTGCCAGCAGCCAGGTGGGGGGAGGCTACGAGCAGTACTTC

d_gene: -
j_gene: TRBJ2-3
abundance: -
v_gene: TRBV4-2
CDR3aa: CASSQDPSRGDGGADTQYF
CDR3nt: TGTGCCAGCAGCCAAGACCCTAGCAGAGGAGACGGCGGTGCAGATACGCAGTATTTT

d_gene: -
j_gene: TRBJ2-4
abundance: -
v_gene: TRBV20-1
CDR3aa: CSAILRGNIQYF
CDR3nt: TGCAGTGCAATACTCAGGGGAAACATTCAGTACTTC

d_gene: -
j_gene: TRBJ2-3
abundance: -
v_gene: TRBV11-2
CDR3aa: CASSPSRGRTDTQYF
CDR3nt: TGTGCCAGCAGCCCGTCGCGTGGCCGCACAGATACGCAGTATTTT

d_gene: TRBD1
j_gene: TRBJ1-2
abundance: many
v_gene: TRBV5-1
CDR3aa: CASSSGQEDGAYGYTF
CDR3nt: TGCGCCAGCAGCTCGGGACAGGAGGATGGAGCCTATGGCTACACCTTC

d_gene: TRBD1
j_gene: TRBJ2-7
abundance: many
v_gene: TRBV28
CDR3aa: CASSLLGRGHEQYF
CDR3nt: TGTGCCAGCAGTTTGCTGGGCAGGGGGCATGAGCAGTACTTC

d_gene: -
j_gene: TRBJ1-1
abundance: many
v_gene: TRBV20-1
CDR3aa: CSARVPRPMNTEAFF
CDR3nt: TGCAGTGCTAGGGTCCCCAGGCCGATGAACACTGAAGCTTTCTTT

d_gene: -
j_gene: TRBJ2-2
abundance: many
v_gene: TRBV6-1
CDR3aa: CASSWGGRELFF
CDR3nt: TGTGCCAGCAGTTGGGGTGGGCGGGAGCTGTTTTTT

d_gene: TRBD1
j_gene: TRBJ2-7
abundance: -
v_gene: TRBV5-1
CDR3aa: CASSLAWTGVSYEQYF
CDR3nt: TGCGCCAGCAGCTTGGCCTGGACAGGGGTTTCCTACGAGCAGTACTTC

d_gene: -
j_gene: TRBJ2-1
abundance: many
v_gene: TRBV12-3/TRBV12-4
CDR3aa: CASSLVRFISYNEQFF
CDR3nt: TGTGCCAGCAGTTTAGTTCGGTTTATATCCTACAATGAGCAGTTCTTC